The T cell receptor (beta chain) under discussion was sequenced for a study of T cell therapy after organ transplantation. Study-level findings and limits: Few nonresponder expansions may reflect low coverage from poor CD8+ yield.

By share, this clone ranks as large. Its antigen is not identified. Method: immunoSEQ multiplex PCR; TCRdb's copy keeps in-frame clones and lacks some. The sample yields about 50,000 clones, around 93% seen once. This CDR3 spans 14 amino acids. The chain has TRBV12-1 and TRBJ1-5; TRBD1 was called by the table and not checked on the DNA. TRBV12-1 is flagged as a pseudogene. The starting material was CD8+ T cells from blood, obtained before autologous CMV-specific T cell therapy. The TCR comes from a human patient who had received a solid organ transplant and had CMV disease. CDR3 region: CASIPDRNNQPQHF. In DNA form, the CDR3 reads TGTGCCAGCATCCCGGACAGGAATAATCAGCCCCAGCATTTT.